This T cell receptor (beta chain) was sequenced in a study of CD8 T cells in Susac syndrome (dated 2019 in TCRdb). With respect to the entire study: Of the Susac syndrome patients who were sequenced, about eight were in clinical remission while roughly 6 had clinically active disease. At blood withdrawal, Susac syndrome patients were either therapy-naive, taking corticosteroids (in some cases with IVIg as well), or taking IVIg alone. Whether CD8+ T cell activation and differentiation in Susac syndrome was antigen driven was tested using repertoire sequencing.

Peripheral blood CD8+ and CD4+ T cells from healthy donors, Susac syndrome patients and multiple sclerosis patients were profiled using high-throughput TCR beta sequencing. Susac syndrome patients met recently defined diagnostic criteria for definite or probable disease. Bulk CD8+ and CD4+ T cells were purified by magnetic negative isolation, while CD8+ TEMRA cells were enriched using FACS. Blood was collected in EDTA tubes and processed within 24 hours, with PBMCs isolated through density gradient centrifugation. PBMCs intended for TCR sequencing were cryopreserved in liquid nitrogen and thawed later in a water bath at 37 degrees C. The sorted or isolated CD4+, CD8+ and CD8+ TEMRA cells had a purity of 90% or higher. On this clonotype itself: Its specific antigen is unknown. Within one base of it there is no much larger clone, and no base qualities were kept.

The germline V gene supplies CDR1 MNHEY and CDR2 SVGAGI. Trimming takes 4 bases off V and 7 bases off J; junction bases not matched to a gene: 6. The cysteine opens and the phenylalanine closes a CDR3 of 16 amino acids. Just the 48-base CDR3 DNA is kept, in frame starting at base 1. RNA was extracted using the RNeasy kit, and about 0.5 to 1 ug of the RNA was reverse transcribed with random hexamers. TCR beta CDR3 regions were amplified with the immunoSEQ multiplex PCR assay covering 54 Vbeta and 13 Jbeta segments. Bias from PCR amplification was corrected by using a synthetic template baseline for primer optimization and for computational correction. As for the authors' bioinformatics: Reads were assigned to V, D and J genes according to IMGT and analyzed in immunoSEQ Analyzer, with only productive sequences retained. Clonality was calculated as one minus the Shannon entropy normalized by log2 of the number of productive unique sequences. For each patient and control, public and private clones were evaluated among the 100 most prevalent clones. A clone was defined as Susac-specific if it was absent from the healthy and MS cohorts, from over 1,000 published viral clones and from other ImmuneACCESS disease sequences. TCRdb reprocessed the public reads (quality trimming at Q25 with fastp, clone calling with MiXCR) and kept in-frame beta chains. Rows merge per CDR3 protein into single entries with the most common DNA and genes. In this record, the V and J calls reflect TCRdb's handling and not the investigators' own analysis. Across this sample there are 150,000 to 200,000 distinct CDR3 sequences, with 90% to 95% seen only once. In total, the top ten clones hold over 0.075% of the sample.

Study-wide conclusions, independent of this receptor: No clonal expansion was detected in the CD4+ T cell repertoire of Susac syndrome patients. The TCR sequencing and HLA analysis was acknowledged to have included a relatively small number of individuals.

The specimen sequenced was CD4+ T cells from PBMCs. The sequence is built from TRBV6-5 and TRBJ1-6; 11 bases in the middle match TRBD1. The source of this sequence is a human donor with Susac syndrome. In nucleotide form, the sequence is TGTGCCAGCAGTTCCGGACAGGGGGCTACAAATTCACCCCTCCACTTT. This gives the protein CASSSGQGATNSPLHF.